The 14 T cell receptor beta chains in this list originate from one sample, sequenced in a study of T cell changes during pregnancy in multiple sclerosis. Assay: immunoSEQ multiplex PCR; the TCRdb copy retains only in-frame clones and omits some. The sample consists of tens of thousands of clones, roughly 90% of them appearing once. This specimen consisted of CD4+ T cells from peripheral blood mononuclear cells, obtained before pregnancy. These receptor sequences come from a female donor with multiple sclerosis, enrolled in a pregnancy study.

The V call is TRBV6-5, the J call TRBJ2-7; TRBD1 agrees at 7 bases. This CDR3 is built from 12 residues. J gave up 2 bases and V 10 bases, and 5 bases lay outside the gene matches. Germline CDR1 reads MNHEY; CDR2 reads SVGAGI. CDR3 sequence (DNA): TGTGCCACAAGACAGGGAACCTACGAGCAGTACTTC. Translated, it gives CATRQGTYEQYF.

CDR3 in DNA: TGCGCCAGCAGCCCGGAGGGGAATTCACCCCTCCACTTT. This translates into CASSPEGNSPLHF. The gene calls are TRBV5-1 and TRBJ1-6; perhaps TRBD1 as D (5 bases). The germline V gene has CDR1 SGHRS and CDR2 YFSETQ. V was trimmed by 4 bases and J by 7 bases, leaving 9 bases between them. The CDR3 covers 13 residues.

The CDR3 DNA is TGCGCCAGCAGCTTGACAGTCCCGTTCAACTATGGCTACACCTTC. This gives the protein CASSLTVPFNYGYTF. The chain couples TRBV5-1 to TRBJ1-2; D is unresolved. The CDR3 has 15 amino acids. Trimming shortened V by 1 base and J by 2 bases, and 12 bases separated the two germline ends. Germline V gene lookup returns CDR1 SGHRS and CDR2 YFSETQ.

This clone is a singleton in its sample. The rearrangement joins TRBV7-9 to TRBJ2-3; 8 nucleotides agree with TRBD2. Germline CDR1 SEHNR, CDR2 FQNEAQ (reference sequence). The CDR3 is 15 amino acids. V was clipped by 1 base and J by 5 bases; unmatched bases: 5. The DNA of the CDR3 is TGTGCCAGCAGCTTAGAAGCGGGAGCTAGAGATACGCAGTATTTT. Translated, it gives CASSLEAGARDTQYF.

J is TRBJ2-3 and V is TRBV7-2; D not resolved. V was clipped by 0 bases and J by 5 bases, with 9 bases between them. Germline V gene lookup returns CDR1 SGHTA and CDR2 FQGNSA. The CDR3 sequence is 14 residues long. The CDR3 DNA reads as TGTGCCAGCAGCTTAGCTTTCATTAGAGATACGCAGTATTTT. Amino acids: CASSLAFIRDTQYF.

The J gene is TRBJ1-1, the V gene TRBV6-5, with 11 bases aligning to TRBD1. The germline V gene has CDR1 MNHEY and CDR2 SVGAGI. CDR3 length equals 15 residues. Germline trimming cut 4 bases from V and 5 bases from J; bases unmatched to any gene: 6. This chain's CDR3 is CASSSAGTGGTEAFF. CDR3 bases: TGTGCCAGCAGTTCCGCCGGGACAGGGGGAACTGAAGCTTTCTTT.

The V and J genes are TRBV9 and TRBJ1-6; 9 nucleotides align to TRBD1. Looked up from germline, CDR1 is SGDLS and CDR2 is YYNGEE. J was trimmed by 9 bases and V by 2 bases; bases with no gene match: 3. The CDR3 runs 14 residues. This chain's CDR3 is CASSVTGGLSPLHF. CDR3 sequence (DNA): TGTGCCAGCAGCGTCACAGGGGGCCTTTCACCCCTCCACTTT.

In this sample, this clone turned up a few times. The V gene is TRBV6-5, the J gene TRBJ1-6; D gene ambiguous. Trimming pared 6 bases from V and 7 bases from J, leaving 13 bases between. CDR3 length: 14 amino acids. Germline V lookup: CDR1 MNHEY, CDR2 SVGAGI. The CDR3 here is CASRPDGSNSPLHF. The CDR3 bases are TGTGCCAGCAGACCAGACGGGTCAAATTCACCCCTCCACTTT.

The J gene is TRBJ2-3, the V gene TRBV5-1; TRBD2 aligns across 7 bases. The CDR3 loop spans 14 amino acids. With V trimmed by 0 bases and J by 5 bases, 3 bases remained unmatched. Per germline, CDR1 SGHRS and CDR2 YFSETQ. CDR3: CASSLGPGGDTQYF. The CDR3, as DNA: TGCGCCAGCAGCTTGGGCCCGGGGGGAGATACGCAGTATTTT.

The chain has TRBV5-4 and TRBJ2-5; 12 nucleotides line up with TRBD2. The CDR3 runs to 16 residues. The V gene's germline CDR1 is SGHNT and CDR2 YYREEE (reference sequence). The V gene end was trimmed by 4 bases and the J gene end by 4 bases; junction bases not matched to a gene: 8. The DNA for the CDR3 is TGTGCCAGCAGCCCGGAACTAGCGGGGGGTTTAGAGACCCAGTACTTC. Translation gives CASSPELAGGLETQYF.

This clone was detected once. The chain links TRBV6-5 to TRBJ2-7; 7 nucleotides agree with TRBD1. The CDR3 contains 15 residues. With V trimmed by 6 bases and J by 4 bases, 12 bases remained unmatched. The germline gives CDR1 MNHEY, CDR2 SVGAGI. In DNA form, the CDR3 reads TGTGCCAGCAGAAGGGATTCAGGGGGTGGTTACGAGCAGTACTTC. Amino acids: CASRRDSGGGYEQYF.

The V and J genes are TRBV7-3 and TRBJ2-5; 8 bases fit TRBD2. J gave up 4 bases and V 1 base, and 8 bases lay outside the gene matches. The CDR3 spans 16 residues. The germline CDR1 and CDR2 sequences are SGHTA and FQGTGA. CDR3 nucleotide sequence: TGTGCCAGCAGCTTAAAGGCGGGGGGCCGGGGAGAGACCCAGTACTTC. This gives the protein CASSLKAGGRGETQYF. Full variable domain (missing parts from reference TRBV7-3 and TRBJ2-5): GAGVSQTPSNKVTEKGKYVELRCDPISGHTALYWYRQSLGQGPEFLIYFQGTGAADDSGLPNDRFFAVRPEGSVSTLKIQRTERGDSAVYLCASSLKAGGRGETQYFGPGTRLLVL.

This chain links TRBV4-3 with TRBJ2-2, with a weak D call TRBD1 (6 bases). The CDR3 contains 15 residues. With 4 bases removed from V and 3 bases from J, the gap between germline ends came to 12 bases. Germline loops: CDR1 LGHNA, CDR2 YSLEER. The chain's CDR3 is CASSRQPGDTGELFF. CDR3 nucleotides: TGCGCCAGCAGCCGACAGCCAGGGGACACCGGGGAGCTGTTTTTT.

This clone was seen only once. V gene TRBV5-5 combines with J gene TRBJ1-1; D gene ambiguous. This CDR3 is built from 13 residues. Germline assignment: CDR1 SGHKS and CDR2 YYEKEE (reference sequence). Trimming removed 4 bases from V and 6 bases from J, with 13 bases in between. The CDR3 here is CASSQEDAAEAFF. The DNA of the CDR3 is TGTGCCAGCAGCCAGGAGGACGCGGCTGAAGCTTTCTTT.